This T cell receptor (beta chain) derives from a study of shared clonotypes between healthy human individuals. Study results and caveats: Shared clonotypes across all four donors exceeded non-shared ones in generation probability. Limitation of the genetic and exposure-history diversity represented came from the few donors.

The method was immunoSEQ multiplex PCR; TCRdb's version includes in-frame clones alone and lacks a portion of them. The repertoire holds 2 million to 2.5 million clones, just over 90% seen once, with 1.5% to 2% in the top ten. With 2 bases removed from V and 5 bases from J, the gap between germline ends came to 14 bases. The CDR3 extends over 15 amino acids. The V gene's germline CDR1 is MNHEY and CDR2 SVGAGI. With regard to this clone: What it recognizes is unknown.

Naive CD8 cells comprised CD45RO-negative, CCR7-positively selected cells, excluding terminally differentiated effector memory CD45RA+ cells. The receptor was derived from a young man in good health. Some clones in this sample may be carry-over from other donors' samples. Material: naive CD8+ T cells from PBMCs. V and J are TRBV6-5 and TRBJ2-3; no definite D call. CDR3 DNA: TGTGCCAGCAGTTACCGTACAACCGGCGGAGATACGCAGTATTTT. This gives the protein CASSYRTTGGDTQYF.